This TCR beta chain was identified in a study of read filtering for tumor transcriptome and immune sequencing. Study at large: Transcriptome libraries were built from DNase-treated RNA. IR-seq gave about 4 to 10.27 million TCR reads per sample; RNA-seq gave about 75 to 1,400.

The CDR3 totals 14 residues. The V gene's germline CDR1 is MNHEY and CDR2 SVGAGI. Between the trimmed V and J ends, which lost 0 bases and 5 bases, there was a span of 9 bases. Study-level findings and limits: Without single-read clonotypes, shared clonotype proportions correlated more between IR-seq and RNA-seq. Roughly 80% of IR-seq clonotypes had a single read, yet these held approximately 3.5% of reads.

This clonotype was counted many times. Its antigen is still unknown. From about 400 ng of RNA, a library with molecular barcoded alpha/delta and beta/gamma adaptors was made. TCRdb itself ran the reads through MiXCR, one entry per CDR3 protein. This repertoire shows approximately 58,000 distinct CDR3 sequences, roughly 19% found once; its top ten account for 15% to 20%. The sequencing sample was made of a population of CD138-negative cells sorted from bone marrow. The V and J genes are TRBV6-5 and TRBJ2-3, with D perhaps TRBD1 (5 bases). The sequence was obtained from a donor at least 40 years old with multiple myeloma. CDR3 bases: TGTGCCAGCAGTTACTCGCACACAGGAGATACGCAGTATTTT. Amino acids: CASSYSHTGDTQYF.